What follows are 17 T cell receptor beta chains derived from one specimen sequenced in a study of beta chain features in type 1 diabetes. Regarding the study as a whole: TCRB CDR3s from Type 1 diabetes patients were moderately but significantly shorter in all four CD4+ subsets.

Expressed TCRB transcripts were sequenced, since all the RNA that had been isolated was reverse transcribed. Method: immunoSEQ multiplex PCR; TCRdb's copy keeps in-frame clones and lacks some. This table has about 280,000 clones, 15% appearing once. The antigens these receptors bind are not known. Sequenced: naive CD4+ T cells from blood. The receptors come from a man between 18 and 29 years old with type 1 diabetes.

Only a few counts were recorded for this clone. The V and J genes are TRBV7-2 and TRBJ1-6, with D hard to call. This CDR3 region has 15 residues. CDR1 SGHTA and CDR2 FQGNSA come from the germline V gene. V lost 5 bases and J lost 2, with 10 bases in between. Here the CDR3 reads CASSPQMTYNSPLHF. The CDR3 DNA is TGTGCCAGCAGCCCCCAGATGACCTATAATTCACCCCTCCACTTT.

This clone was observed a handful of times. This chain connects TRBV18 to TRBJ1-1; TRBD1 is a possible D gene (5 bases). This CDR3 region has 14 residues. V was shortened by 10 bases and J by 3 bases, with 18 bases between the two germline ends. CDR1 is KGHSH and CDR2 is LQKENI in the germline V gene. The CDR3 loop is CATFPDKFYTEAFF. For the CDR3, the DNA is TGTGCCACCTTCCCGGACAAGTTTTACACTGAAGCTTTCTTT.

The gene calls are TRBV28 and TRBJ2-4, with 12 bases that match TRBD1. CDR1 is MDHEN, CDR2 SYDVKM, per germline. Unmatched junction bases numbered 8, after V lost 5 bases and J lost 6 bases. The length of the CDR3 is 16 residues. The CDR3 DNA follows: TGTGCCAGCAGTCCACCGGGACAGGGGGCGGGAAACATTCAGTACTTC. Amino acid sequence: CASSPPGQGAGNIQYF.

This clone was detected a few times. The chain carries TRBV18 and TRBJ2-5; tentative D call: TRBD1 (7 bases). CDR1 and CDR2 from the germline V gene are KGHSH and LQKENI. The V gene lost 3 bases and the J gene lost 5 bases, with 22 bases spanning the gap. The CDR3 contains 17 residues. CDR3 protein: CASSPSWAGGSTETQYF. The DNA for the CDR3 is TGTGCCAGCTCACCGAGCTGGGCAGGGGGGTCGACGGAGACCCAGTACTTC.

The DNA for the CDR3 is TGTGCCAGCAGTTTCCTCTCGGGGGGCGTAGGGCAGCCCCAGCATTTT. Translation gives CASSFLSGGVGQPQHF. The chain is built from TRBV21-1 and TRBJ1-5. TRBV21-1 is termed a pseudogene. The CDR3 contains 16 residues.

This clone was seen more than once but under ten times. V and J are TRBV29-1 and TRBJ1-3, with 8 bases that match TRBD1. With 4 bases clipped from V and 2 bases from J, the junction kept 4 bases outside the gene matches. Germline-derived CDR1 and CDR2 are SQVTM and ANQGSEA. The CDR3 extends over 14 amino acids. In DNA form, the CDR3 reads TGCAGCGTTGTGAGGACAGGGACTGGAAACACCATATATTTT. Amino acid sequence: CSVVRTGTGNTIYF. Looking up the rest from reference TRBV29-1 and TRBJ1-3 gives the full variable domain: SAVISQKPSRDICQRGTSLTIQCQVDSQVTMMFWYRQQPGQSLTLIATANQGSEATYESGFVIDKFPISRPNLTFSTLTVSNMSPEDSSIYLCSVVRTGTGNTIYFGEGSWLTVV.

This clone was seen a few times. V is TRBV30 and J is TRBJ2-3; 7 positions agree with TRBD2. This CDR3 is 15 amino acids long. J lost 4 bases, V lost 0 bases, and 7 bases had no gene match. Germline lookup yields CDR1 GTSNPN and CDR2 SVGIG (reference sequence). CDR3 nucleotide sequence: TGTGCCTGGAGTGTTTCCGGGGGGTGGTCAGATACGCAGTATTTT. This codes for CAWSVSGGWSDTQYF.

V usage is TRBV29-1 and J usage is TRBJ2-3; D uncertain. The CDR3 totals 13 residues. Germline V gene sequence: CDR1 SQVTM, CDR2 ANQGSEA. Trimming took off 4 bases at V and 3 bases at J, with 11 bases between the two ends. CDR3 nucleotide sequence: TGCAGCGTTGTCGGTACGGTAACAGATACGCAGTATTTT. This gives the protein CSVVGTVTDTQYF.

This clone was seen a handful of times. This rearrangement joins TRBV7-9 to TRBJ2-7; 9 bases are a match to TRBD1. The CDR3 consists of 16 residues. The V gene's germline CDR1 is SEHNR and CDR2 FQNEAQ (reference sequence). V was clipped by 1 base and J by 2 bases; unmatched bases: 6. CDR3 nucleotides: TGTGCCAGCAGCTTAGGTGGGACAGGGTCGCCCTACGAGCAGTACTTC. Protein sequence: CASSLGGTGSPYEQYF.

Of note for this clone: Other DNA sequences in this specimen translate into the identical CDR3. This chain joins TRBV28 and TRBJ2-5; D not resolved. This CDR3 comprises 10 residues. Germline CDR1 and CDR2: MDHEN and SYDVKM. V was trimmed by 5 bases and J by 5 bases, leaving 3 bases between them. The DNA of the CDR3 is TGTGCCAGCAGTGAGGAGACCCAGTACTTC. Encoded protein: CASSEETQYF.

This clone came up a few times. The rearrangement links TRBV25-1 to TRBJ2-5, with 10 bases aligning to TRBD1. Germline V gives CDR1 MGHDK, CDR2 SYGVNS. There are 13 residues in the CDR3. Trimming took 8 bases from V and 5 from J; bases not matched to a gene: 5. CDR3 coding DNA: TGTGCCAGCGGACAGGGGGATTGGGAGACCCAGTACTTC. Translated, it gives CASGQGDWETQYF.

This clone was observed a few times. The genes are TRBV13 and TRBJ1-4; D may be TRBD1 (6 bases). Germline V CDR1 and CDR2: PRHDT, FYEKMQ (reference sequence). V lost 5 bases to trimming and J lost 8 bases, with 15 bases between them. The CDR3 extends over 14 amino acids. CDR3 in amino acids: CASSLYRQDEKLFF. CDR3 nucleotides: TGTGCCAGCAGCCTATACAGACAGGACGAAAAACTGTTTTTT. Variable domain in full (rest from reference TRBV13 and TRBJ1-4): AAGVIQSPRHLIKEKRETATLKCYPIPRHDTVYWYQQGPGQDPQFLISFYEKMQSDKGSIPDRFSAQQFSDYHSELNMSSLELGDSALYFCASSLYRQDEKLFFGSGTQLSVL.

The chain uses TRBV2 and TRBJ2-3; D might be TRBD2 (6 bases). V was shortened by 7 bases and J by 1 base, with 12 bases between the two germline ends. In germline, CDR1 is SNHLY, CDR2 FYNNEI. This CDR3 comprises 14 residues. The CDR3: CASNGGVGTDTQYF. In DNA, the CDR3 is TGTGCCAGCAACGGGGGAGTCGGCACAGATACGCAGTATTTT.

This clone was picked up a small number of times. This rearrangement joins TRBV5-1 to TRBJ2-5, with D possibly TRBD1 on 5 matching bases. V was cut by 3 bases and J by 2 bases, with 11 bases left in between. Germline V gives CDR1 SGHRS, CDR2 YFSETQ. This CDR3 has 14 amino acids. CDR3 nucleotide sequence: TGCGCCAGCAGCTCGGACACCACACAAGAGACCCAGTACTTC. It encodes CASSSDTTQETQYF.

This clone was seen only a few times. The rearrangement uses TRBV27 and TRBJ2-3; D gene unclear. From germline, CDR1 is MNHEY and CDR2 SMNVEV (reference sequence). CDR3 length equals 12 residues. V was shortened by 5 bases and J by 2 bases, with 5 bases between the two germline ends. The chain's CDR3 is CASSTDTDTQYF. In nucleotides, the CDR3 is TGTGCCAGCAGTACAGACACAGATACGCAGTATTTT.

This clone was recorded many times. CDR3: CSVLHTGLQHTQYF. Written as DNA, the CDR3 is TGCAGCGTTCTTCATACAGGGCTCCAGCATACGCAGTATTTT. This rearrangement joins TRBV29-1 to TRBJ2-3, with a tentative D call TRBD1 (6 bases). Looked up from germline, CDR1 is SQVTM and CDR2 is ANQGSEA. Trimming took 5 bases from V and 7 from J, leaving 19 bases between them. CDR3 length equals 14 residues.

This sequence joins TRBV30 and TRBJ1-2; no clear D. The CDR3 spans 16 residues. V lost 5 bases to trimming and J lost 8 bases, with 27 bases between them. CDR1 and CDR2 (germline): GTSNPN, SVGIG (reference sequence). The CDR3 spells CAWHRRTPVSLEGYTF. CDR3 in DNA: TGTGCCTGGCATAGACGGACTCCAGTTTCTTTAGAAGGCTACACCTTC.